This T cell receptor beta chain was recorded in a study of T cell repertoires in ileal Crohn's disease. Points from the study as a whole: Clonality above 26.8% at surgery always came with endoscopic recurrence.

With regard to this clone: Its antigen is not known.

Germline loops: CDR1 KGHSH, CDR2 LQKENI. Trimming removed 5 bases from V and 7 bases from J; junction bases left unmatched: 7. CDR3 length: 14 residues. Time point indicated: neoterminal ileum biopsy at postoperative endoscopy, about 6 months after surgery. Eligibility required adulthood, ileal or ileocolonic Crohn's disease and indicated ileocolonic resection. TCRdb's table, derived via immunoSEQ multiplex PCR, lists solely in-frame clones and lacks some. This repertoire shows under 15,000 clones, roughly 80% found once; its top ten account for 15% to 20%. Sequencing was performed on ileal tissue. The rearrangement links TRBV18 to TRBJ2-7; the match to TRBD1 covers 11 bases. The clonotype was recovered from an adult with Crohn's disease. CDR3 residues: CASSNGQGAGEQYF. In DNA form, the CDR3 reads TGTGCCAGCTCAAACGGACAGGGGGCGGGGGAGCAGTACTTC.